The entry below gives a single T cell receptor beta chain sequence along with its context. The assay was immunoSEQ multiplex PCR, and TCRdb's table has in-frame clones only and misses some. The data contain roughly 81,000 clones, 90% to 95% of them singletons. This record comes from a study of blood T cell repertoires in COVID-19. Study overall: Sample material is recorded as cDNA or gDNA derived from T cells, B-cell-depleted T cells, or PBMCs.

The germline CDR1 and CDR2 sequences are KGHSH and LQKENI. The CDR3 runs 16 residues. V dropped 2 bases and J dropped 6 bases, with 17 bases sitting between them. V is TRBV18 and J is TRBJ2-1, with a possible D match to TRBD2 (6 bases). This sequence was found in a woman in her forties or fifties in a cohort sampled during active COVID-19. Sequencing was performed on peripheral blood. For the CDR3, the DNA is TGTGCCAGCTCACCATTCGACCTTAACGGGGGCAATGAGCAGTTCTTC. Its protein product is CASSPFDLNGGNEQFF.